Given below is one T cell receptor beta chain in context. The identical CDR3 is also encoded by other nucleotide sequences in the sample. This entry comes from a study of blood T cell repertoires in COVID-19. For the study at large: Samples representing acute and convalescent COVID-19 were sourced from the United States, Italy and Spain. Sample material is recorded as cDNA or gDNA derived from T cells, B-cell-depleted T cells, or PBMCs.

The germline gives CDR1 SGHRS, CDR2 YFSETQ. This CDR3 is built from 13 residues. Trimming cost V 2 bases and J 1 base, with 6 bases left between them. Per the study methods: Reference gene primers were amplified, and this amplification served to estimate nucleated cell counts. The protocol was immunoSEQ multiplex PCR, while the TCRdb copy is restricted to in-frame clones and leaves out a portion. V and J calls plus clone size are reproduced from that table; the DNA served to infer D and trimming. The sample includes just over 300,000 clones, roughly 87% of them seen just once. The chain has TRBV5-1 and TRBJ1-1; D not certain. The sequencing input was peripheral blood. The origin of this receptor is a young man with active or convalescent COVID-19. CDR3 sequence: CASSFGGNTEAFF. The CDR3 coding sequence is TGCGCCAGCAGCTTCGGAGGGAACACTGAAGCTTTCTTT. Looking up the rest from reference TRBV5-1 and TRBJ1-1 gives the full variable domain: KAGVTQTPRYLIKTRGQQVTLSCSPISGHRSVSWYQQTPGQGLQFLFEYFSETQRNKGNFPGRFSGRQFSNSRSEMNVSTLELGDSALYLCASSFGGNTEAFFGQGTRLTVV.